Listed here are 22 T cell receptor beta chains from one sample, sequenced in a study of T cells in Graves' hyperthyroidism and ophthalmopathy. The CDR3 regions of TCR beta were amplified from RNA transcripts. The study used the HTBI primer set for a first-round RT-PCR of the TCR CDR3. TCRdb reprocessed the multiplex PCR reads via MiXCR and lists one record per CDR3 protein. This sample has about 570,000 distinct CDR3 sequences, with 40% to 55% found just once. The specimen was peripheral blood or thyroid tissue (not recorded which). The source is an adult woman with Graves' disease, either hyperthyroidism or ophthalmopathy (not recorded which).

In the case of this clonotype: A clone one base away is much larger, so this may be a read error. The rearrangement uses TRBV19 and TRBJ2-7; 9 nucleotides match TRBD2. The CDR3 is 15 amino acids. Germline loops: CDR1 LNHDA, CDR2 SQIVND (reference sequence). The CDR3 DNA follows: TGTGCCAGTAGTATGTCCCTAGCGGGAATCTACGAGCGGTACTTC. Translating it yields CASSMSLAGIYERYF.

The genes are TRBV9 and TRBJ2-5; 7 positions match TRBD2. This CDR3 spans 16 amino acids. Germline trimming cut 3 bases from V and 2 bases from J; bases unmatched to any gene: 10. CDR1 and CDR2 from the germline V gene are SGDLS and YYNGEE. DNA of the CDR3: TGTGCCAGCAGCGGATCCCGGGACTACACACAAGAGACCCAGTACTTC. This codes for CASSGSRDYTQETQYF.

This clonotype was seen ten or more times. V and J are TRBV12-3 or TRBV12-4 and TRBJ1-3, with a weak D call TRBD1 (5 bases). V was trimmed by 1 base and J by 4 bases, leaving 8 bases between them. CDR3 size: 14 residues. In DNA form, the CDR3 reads TGTGCCAGCAGTTTAGGGACATTAGGAAACACCATATATTTT. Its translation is CASSLGTLGNTIYF.

The CDR3 bases are TGTGCCAGCAGTTTAATAAGCCGACAGGGGTTCGACGAGCAGTACTTC. Translation: CASSLISRQGFDEQYF. The rearrangement joins TRBV27 to TRBJ2-7; TRBD1 matches 8 bases. Germline V gene data show CDR1 as MNHEY and CDR2 as SMNVEV (reference sequence). The CDR3 loop spans 16 amino acids. V was pared by 2 bases and J by 5 bases, with 11 bases of the junction left unmatched.

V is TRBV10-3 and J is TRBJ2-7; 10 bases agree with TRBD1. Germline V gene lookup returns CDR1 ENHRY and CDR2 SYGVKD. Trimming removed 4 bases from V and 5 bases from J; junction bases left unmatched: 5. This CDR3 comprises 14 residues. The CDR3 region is CAISGRDRGHEQYF. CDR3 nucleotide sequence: TGTGCCATCAGTGGCCGGGACAGGGGCCACGAGCAGTACTTC.

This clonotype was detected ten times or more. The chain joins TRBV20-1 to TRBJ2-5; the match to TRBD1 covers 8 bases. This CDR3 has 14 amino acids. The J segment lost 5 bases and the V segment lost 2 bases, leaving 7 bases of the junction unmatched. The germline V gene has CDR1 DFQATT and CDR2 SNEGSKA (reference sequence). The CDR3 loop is CSARPDRDRETQYF. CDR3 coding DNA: TGCAGTGCTAGACCCGACAGGGACAGGGAGACCCAGTACTTC.

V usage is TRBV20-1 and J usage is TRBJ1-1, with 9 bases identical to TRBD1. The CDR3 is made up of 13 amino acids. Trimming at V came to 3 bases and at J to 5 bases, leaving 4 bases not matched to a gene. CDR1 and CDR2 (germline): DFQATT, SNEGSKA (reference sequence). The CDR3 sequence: CSARTGGRTEAFF. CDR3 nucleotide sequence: TGCAGTGCTAGGACAGGGGGAAGAACTGAAGCTTTCTTT.

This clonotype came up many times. The CDR3 DNA sequence: TGTGCCAGCAGCTTAGGAATCGGGGAGCTGTTTTTT. Translated: CASSLGIGELFF. The chain recombines TRBV7-9 with TRBJ2-2; D is unclear. Germline CDR1 and CDR2: SEHNR and FQNEAQ (reference sequence). The CDR3 is made up of 12 amino acids. Trimming pared 1 base from V and 7 bases from J, leaving 4 bases between.

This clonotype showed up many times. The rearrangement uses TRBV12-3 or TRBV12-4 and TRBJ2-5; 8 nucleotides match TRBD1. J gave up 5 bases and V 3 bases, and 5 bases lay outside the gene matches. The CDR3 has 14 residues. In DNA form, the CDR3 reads TGTGCCAGCAGTTTGGCAGGGGGCGCGGAGACCCAGTACTTC. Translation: CASSLAGGAETQYF.

The CDR3 DNA is TGCAGTGCTAGAGCGGGACAGGGAAACTATGGCTACACCTTC. It yields the protein CSARAGQGNYGYTF. The genes are TRBV20-1 and TRBJ1-2, with 9 bases matching TRBD1. CDR3 length: 14 amino acids. The J segment lost 2 bases and the V segment lost 1 base, leaving 2 bases of the junction unmatched. Germline CDR1 and CDR2: DFQATT and SNEGSKA (reference sequence).

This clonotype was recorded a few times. CDR3 region: CASSSSESGELFF. The CDR3 DNA sequence: TGTGCCAGCAGTTCCTCTGAGAGCGGGGAGCTGTTTTTT. V is TRBV27 and J is TRBJ2-2; D remains unclear. Germline lookup yields CDR1 MNHEY and CDR2 SMNVEV (reference sequence). The CDR3 length is 13 residues. The ends were cut back, 4 bases at V and 7 bases at J, with 10 bases in the middle.

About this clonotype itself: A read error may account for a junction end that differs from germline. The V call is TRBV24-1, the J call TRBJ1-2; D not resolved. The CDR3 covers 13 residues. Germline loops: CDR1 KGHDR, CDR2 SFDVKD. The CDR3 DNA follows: TGTACCACCAGTGATTTGCTAGGGTATGGCTACACCTTC. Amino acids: CTTSDLLGYGYTF.

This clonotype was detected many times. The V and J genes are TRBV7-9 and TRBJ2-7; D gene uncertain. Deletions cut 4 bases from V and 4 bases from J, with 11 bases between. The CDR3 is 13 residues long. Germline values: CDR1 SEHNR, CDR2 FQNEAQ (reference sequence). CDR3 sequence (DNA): TGTGCCAGCAGCTCCTCTGTGGGTTACGAGCAGTACTTC. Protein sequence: CASSSSVGYEQYF.

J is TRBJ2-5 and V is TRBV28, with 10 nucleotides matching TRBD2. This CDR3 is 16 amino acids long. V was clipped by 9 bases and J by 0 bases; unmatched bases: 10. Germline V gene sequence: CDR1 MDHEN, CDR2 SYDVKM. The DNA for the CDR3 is TGTGCCAGTACCCCTGCCGGGACTAGCGACCAAGAGACCCAGTACTTC. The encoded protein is CASTPAGTSDQETQYF.

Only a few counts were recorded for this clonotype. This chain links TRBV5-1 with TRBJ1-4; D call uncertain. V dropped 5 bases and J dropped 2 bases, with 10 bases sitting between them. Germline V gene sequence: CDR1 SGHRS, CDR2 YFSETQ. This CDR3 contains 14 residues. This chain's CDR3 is CASSRDSTNEKLFF. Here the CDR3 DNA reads TGCGCCAGCAGTCGGGATAGCACTAATGAAAAACTGTTTTTT.

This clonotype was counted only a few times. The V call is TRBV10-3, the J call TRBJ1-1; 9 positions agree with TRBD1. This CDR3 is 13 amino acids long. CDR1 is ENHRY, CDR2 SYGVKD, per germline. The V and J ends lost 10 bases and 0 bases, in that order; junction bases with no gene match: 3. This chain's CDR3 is CATGDRVNTEAFF. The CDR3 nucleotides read TGTGCCACAGGGGACAGGGTGAACACTGAAGCTTTCTTT.

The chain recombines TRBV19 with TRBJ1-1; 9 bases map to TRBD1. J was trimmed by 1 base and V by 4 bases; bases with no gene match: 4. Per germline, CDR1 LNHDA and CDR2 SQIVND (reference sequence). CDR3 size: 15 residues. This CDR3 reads CASSKTDRGNTEAFF. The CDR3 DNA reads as TGTGCCAGTAGTAAAACGGACAGGGGGAACACTGAAGCTTTCTTT.

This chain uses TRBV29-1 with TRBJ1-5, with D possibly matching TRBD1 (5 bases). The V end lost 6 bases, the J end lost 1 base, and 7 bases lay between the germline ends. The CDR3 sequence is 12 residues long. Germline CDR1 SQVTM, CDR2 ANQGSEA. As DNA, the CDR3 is TGCAGCGTCCAGGGAAGCAATCAGCCCCAGCATTTT. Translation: CSVQGSNQPQHF.

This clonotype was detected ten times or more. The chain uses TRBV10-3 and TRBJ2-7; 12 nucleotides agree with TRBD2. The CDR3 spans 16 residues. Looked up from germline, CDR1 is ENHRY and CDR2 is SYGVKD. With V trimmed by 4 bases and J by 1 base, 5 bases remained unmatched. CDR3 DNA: TGTGCCATCAGTGGGGGGGGACTAGCGGGTTCCTACGAGCAGTACTTC. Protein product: CAISGGGLAGSYEQYF.

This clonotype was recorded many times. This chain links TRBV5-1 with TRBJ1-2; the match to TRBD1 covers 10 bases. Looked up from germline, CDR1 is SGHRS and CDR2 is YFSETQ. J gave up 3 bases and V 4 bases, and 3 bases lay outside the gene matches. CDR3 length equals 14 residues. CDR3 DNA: TGCGCCAGCAGCCAGACAGGGGGCCACTATGGCTACACCTTC. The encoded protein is CASSQTGGHYGYTF.

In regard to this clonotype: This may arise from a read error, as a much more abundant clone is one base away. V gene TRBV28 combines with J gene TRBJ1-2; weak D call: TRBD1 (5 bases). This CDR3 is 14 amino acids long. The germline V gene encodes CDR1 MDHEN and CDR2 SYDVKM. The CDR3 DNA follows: TGTGCCAGCAGTTTCAGGGCCTCTAAGAATGGCCACACCTTC. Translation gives CASSFRASKNGHTF.

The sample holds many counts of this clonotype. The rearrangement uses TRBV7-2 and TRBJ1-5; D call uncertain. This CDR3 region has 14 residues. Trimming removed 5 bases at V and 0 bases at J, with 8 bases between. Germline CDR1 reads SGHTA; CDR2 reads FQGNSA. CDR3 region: CASSPYYSNQPQHF. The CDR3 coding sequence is TGTGCCAGCAGCCCCTACTATAGCAATCAGCCCCAGCATTTT.